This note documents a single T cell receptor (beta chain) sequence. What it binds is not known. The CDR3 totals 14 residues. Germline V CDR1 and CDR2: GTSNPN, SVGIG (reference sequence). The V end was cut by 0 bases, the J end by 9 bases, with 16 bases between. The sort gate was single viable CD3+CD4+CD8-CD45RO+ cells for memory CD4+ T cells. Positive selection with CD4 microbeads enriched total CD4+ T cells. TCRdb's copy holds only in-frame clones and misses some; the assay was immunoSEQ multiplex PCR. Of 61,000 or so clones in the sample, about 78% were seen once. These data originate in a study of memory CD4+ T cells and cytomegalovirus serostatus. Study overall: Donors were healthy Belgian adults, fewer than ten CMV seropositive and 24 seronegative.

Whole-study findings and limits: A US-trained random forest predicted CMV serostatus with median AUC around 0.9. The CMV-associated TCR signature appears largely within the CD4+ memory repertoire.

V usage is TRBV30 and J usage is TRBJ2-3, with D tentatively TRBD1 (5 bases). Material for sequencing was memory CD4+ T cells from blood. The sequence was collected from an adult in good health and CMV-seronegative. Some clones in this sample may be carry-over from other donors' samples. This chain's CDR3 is CAWSVSSGFETQYF. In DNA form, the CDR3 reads TGTGCCTGGAGTGTATCGTCAGGGTTTGAGACGCAGTATTTT.